Below are 21 T cell receptor beta chains sequenced from a single sample in a study of PD-1 blockade in classical Hodgkin lymphoma. Only in-frame clones appear in the TCRdb table, and some are missing; sequencing was by immunoSEQ multiplex PCR. The table records 57,000 or so clones, 70% to 90% of them present only once. Sample time point: cycle 4 day 1 (C4D1), after 5 to 7 weeks of nivolumab. Brentuximab vedotin exposure varied among the patients, all of whom had relapsed after autologous stem cell transplantation. The specimen comprised peripheral blood mononuclear cells (PBMCs), sampled before the fourth cycle of nivolumab. These receptors all come from a human donor with classical Hodgkin lymphoma.

The chain couples TRBV5-1 to TRBJ1-2; TRBD1 aligns across 10 bases. V lost 2 bases and J lost 0; bases outside the gene matches: 1. The CDR3 covers 15 residues. Germline CDR1 is SGHRS and CDR2 is YFSETQ. The CDR3 is CASSLGQGANYGYTF. The CDR3 DNA follows: TGCGCCAGCAGCTTAGGACAGGGGGCTAACTATGGCTACACCTTC.

CDR3 amino acids: CASSLVPSGGANTGELFF. Written as DNA, the CDR3 is TGTGCCAGCAGCTTAGTTCCTAGCGGGGGGGCGAACACCGGGGAGCTGTTTTTT. V gene TRBV7-8 combines with J gene TRBJ2-2, with 12 bases fitting TRBD2. Trimming cost V 1 base and J 0 bases; bases outside gene matches: 3. Germline V gene lookup returns CDR1 SGHVS and CDR2 FQNEAQ. There are 18 residues in the CDR3.

The chain joins TRBV9 to TRBJ1-1; TRBD1 is a possible D gene (5 bases). Germline CDR1 reads SGDLS; CDR2 reads YYNGEE. CDR3 length: 11 residues. V was cut by 4 bases and J by 11 bases, with 12 bases left in between. DNA of the CDR3: TGTGCCAGCAGCCAACAGGTGGCGGCTTTCTTT. As protein: CASSQQVAAFF.

This clone was observed a few times. V and J are TRBV7-9 and TRBJ1-2, with D possibly matching TRBD1 (6 bases). Germline V gene sequence: CDR1 SEHNR, CDR2 FQNEAQ (reference sequence). The CDR3 loop spans 13 amino acids. Trimming took 3 bases from V and 8 from J, leaving 13 bases between them. The CDR3 DNA reads TGTGCCAGCAGCTTCCCAGGGGCGGAAGGCTACACCTTC. Translation: CASSFPGAEGYTF.

The chain is built from TRBV28 and TRBJ2-6; tentatively, D is TRBD1 (5 bases). Germline CDR1 and CDR2: MDHEN and SYDVKM. V was clipped by 5 bases and J by 0 bases, with 11 bases between them. The length of the CDR3 is 16 residues. CDR3 bases: TGTGCCAGCAGTGACAGCGACCTCTCTGGGGCCAACGTCCTGACTTTC. It encodes CASSDSDLSGANVLTF.

This clone was observed a few times. The V call is TRBV5-1, the J call TRBJ2-3, with a tentative D call TRBD2 (6 bases). The germline CDR1 and CDR2 sequences are SGHRS and YFSETQ. V lost 1 base and J 6 bases, leaving 15 bases between the germline ends. CDR3 length: 15 residues. CDR3 nucleotide sequence: TGCGCCAGCAGCTTGACAGGACTAAGCAGGGATACGCAGTATTTT. Translation gives CASSLTGLSRDTQYF.

The rearrangement links TRBV9 to TRBJ2-7, with 10 bases lining up with TRBD1. V was clipped by 3 bases and J by 0 bases; unmatched bases: 6. Germline CDR1 reads SGDLS; CDR2 reads YYNGEE. The CDR3 totals 16 residues. CDR3 protein: CASSGRQGATSYEQYF. For the CDR3, the DNA is TGTGCCAGCAGCGGCCGACAGGGGGCCACCTCCTACGAGCAGTACTTC.

The chain is built from TRBV6-6 and TRBJ2-2; a possible D gene is TRBD1 (5 bases). Germline values: CDR1 MNHNY, CDR2 SVGAGI (reference sequence). Trimming stripped 10 bases from V and 5 bases from J, with 20 bases between. The CDR3 runs 15 residues. In DNA, the CDR3 is TGTGCCACCAAACCAGGGCCCCTGGGAACCGGGGAGCTGTTTTTT. Translation: CATKPGPLGTGELFF.

This chain connects TRBV5-1 to TRBJ2-5; 7 positions match TRBD1. The V gene's germline CDR1 is SGHRS and CDR2 YFSETQ. This CDR3 spans 13 amino acids. The V segment lost 5 bases and the J segment 2 bases; nucleotides outside the gene matches: 3. CDR3 protein: CASSPGQQETQYF. The CDR3 region has the DNA TGCGCCAGCAGTCCGGGACAGCAAGAGACCCAGTACTTC.

The CDR3 nucleotides are TGTGCCAGCAGCTTAGTACGCAGGGTCTCAATTGAAAAACTGTTTTTT. This translates into CASSLVRRVSIEKLFF. This chain uses TRBV7-9 with TRBJ1-4, with D possibly being TRBD1 (5 bases). This CDR3 spans 16 amino acids. Germline V lookup: CDR1 SEHNR, CDR2 FQNEAQ (reference sequence). Between the trimmed V and J ends, which lost 1 base and 7 bases, there was a span of 16 bases.

V gene TRBV30 combines with J gene TRBJ1-3; D unresolved. Germline-derived CDR1 and CDR2 are GTSNPN and SVGIG (reference sequence). This CDR3 is built from 14 residues. This chain's CDR3 is CAHGGPSSVDTIYF. CDR3 coding DNA: TGTGCTCATGGAGGCCCTTCCTCTGTGGACACCATATATTTT.

The rearrangement joins TRBV5-1 to TRBJ1-2; D is uncertain. With 3 bases removed from V and 5 bases from J, the gap between germline ends came to 14 bases. Germline V gene sequence: CDR1 SGHRS, CDR2 YFSETQ. The CDR3 consists of 14 residues. CDR3 sequence: CASSSSDGLYGYTF. Written as DNA, the CDR3 is TGCGCCAGCAGCTCGTCGGACGGGCTATATGGCTACACCTTC.

The rearrangement joins TRBV11-2 to TRBJ2-2; a possible D gene is TRBD2 (6 bases). With 8 bases removed from V and 2 bases from J, the gap between germline ends came to 15 bases. CDR1 is SGHAT and CDR2 is FQNNGV in the germline V gene. The CDR3 has 15 amino acids. CDR3 bases: TGTGCCAGCGCCTTAGTGGGGGGAAACACCGGGGAGCTGTTTTTT. Translation: CASALVGGNTGELFF.

V is TRBV5-1 and J is TRBJ2-3; D uncertain. V was trimmed by 0 bases and J by 5 bases, leaving 10 bases between them. Per germline, CDR1 SGHRS and CDR2 YFSETQ. CDR3 length: 14 residues. In nucleotides, the CDR3 is TGCGCCAGCAGCTTGGGACGTCTAGGAGATACGCAGTATTTT. Residues: CASSLGRLGDTQYF.

This clone has only a few counts. The CDR3 DNA is TGTGCCAGCAGCCCCACTGGACCCGGTGCACGGAATGAGCAGTTCTTC. Amino acid sequence: CASSPTGPGARNEQFF. The rearrangement joins TRBV9 to TRBJ2-1; D not certain. Germline CDR1 is SGDLS and CDR2 is YYNGEE. Deletions cut 4 bases from V and 7 bases from J, with 21 bases between. The CDR3 is 16 residues long.

The chain combines TRBV7-9 with TRBJ2-7, with D uncertain. Between the trimmed V and J ends, which lost 5 bases and 2 bases, there was a span of 13 bases. Per germline, CDR1 SEHNR and CDR2 FQNEAQ (reference sequence). The CDR3 loop spans 14 amino acids. The CDR3 region is CASSPSGLTYEQYF. The DNA of the CDR3 is TGTGCCAGCAGCCCCTCCGGGTTGACCTACGAGCAGTACTTC.

This CDR3 is CASSPGPSAYEQYF. For the CDR3, the DNA is TGTGCCAGCTCACCGGGGCCGAGCGCCTACGAGCAGTACTTC. The rearrangement joins TRBV18 to TRBJ2-7, with D maybe TRBD1 (5 bases). With 3 bases removed from V and 2 bases from J, the gap between germline ends came to 11 bases. This CDR3 has 14 residues. The germline V gene has CDR1 KGHSH and CDR2 LQKENI.

V and J are TRBV5-1 and TRBJ1-1; no clear D gene. This CDR3 has 14 residues. V was cut by 2 bases and J by 3 bases, with 11 bases left in between. The germline V gene encodes CDR1 SGHRS and CDR2 YFSETQ. As DNA, the CDR3 is TGCGCCAGCAGCTTAGGAGAGACGTACACTGAAGCTTTCTTT. Residues: CASSLGETYTEAFF.

This clone occurred once. V gene TRBV7-3 combines with J gene TRBJ1-1; D remains unclear. The CDR3 is 14 residues long. Germline-derived CDR1 and CDR2 are SGHTA and FQGTGA. V lost 2 bases and J 3 bases, leaving 10 bases between the germline ends. Here the CDR3 DNA reads TGTGCCAGCAGCTTACTAGGGCGGGACACTGAAGCTTTCTTT. The encoded protein is CASSLLGRDTEAFF. The full variable domain, its missing parts supplied by reference TRBV7-3 and TRBJ1-1, is GAGVSQTPSNKVTEKGKYVELRCDPISGHTALYWYRQSLGQGPEFLIYFQGTGAADDSGLPNDRFFAVRPEGSVSTLKIQRTERGDSAVYLCASSLLGRDTEAFFGQGTRLTVV.

The chain employs TRBV12-5 and TRBJ2-1; possibly TRBD2 for D (6 bases). CDR1 is LGHNT, CDR2 FRNRAP, per germline. Trimming took off 1 base at V and 3 bases at J, with 10 bases between the two ends. The CDR3 runs to 15 residues. The CDR3 nucleotides are TGTGCTAGTGGTTTGGACGCGGGGAACTACAATGAGCAGTTCTTC. Its translation: CASGLDAGNYNEQFF.

This rearrangement joins TRBV19 to TRBJ2-3; D is undetermined. Germline CDR1 reads LNHDA; CDR2 reads SQIVND (reference sequence). V was clipped by 4 bases and J by 2 bases, with 10 bases between them. This CDR3 region has 14 residues. The CDR3 DNA reads as TGTGCCAGTAGTACGAGACTTAACACAGATACGCAGTATTTT. Residues: CASSTRLNTDTQYF.